One T cell receptor (beta chain) is described in this entry. The CDR3 loop spans 14 amino acids. With 10 bases clipped from V and 7 bases from J, the junction kept 11 bases outside the gene matches. Germline CDR1 is ENHRY and CDR2 is SYGVKD. This record belongs to a study of blood T cell repertoires in COVID-19. Using immunoSEQ multiplex PCR, the repertoire was profiled, and TCRdb retains in-frame clones only, with some absent. Of some 230,000 clones detected, around 83% appear once; the ten largest clones hold roughly 2.6%. Source material: peripheral blood. The clonotype originates from a man in his fifties who had recovered from COVID-19. This sequence joins TRBV10-3 and TRBJ2-1; 9 bases agree with TRBD1. The CDR3 DNA sequence: TGTGCCACGTGGACAGGGGTCTCGGGAAATGAGCAGTTCTTC. This codes for CATWTGVSGNEQFF.